These T cell receptor beta chains were read from a single sample in a study of blood T cell repertoires in COVID-19. Assay: immunoSEQ multiplex PCR; the TCRdb copy retains only in-frame clones and omits some. The data hold roughly 14,000 clones, with 83% observed a single time. Sequenced input: peripheral blood. These TCRs come from an older woman with acute or convalescent COVID-19. Each CDR3 is given with its conserved first and last residue. The order of the fields is D gene, V gene, clone size, J gene, CDR3 protein, CDR3 DNA. The D gene is left open where the match is weak. Only some rows state a clone size, as once, few, many or a class for expanded clones.

>.|TRBV4-3|.|TRBJ1-1
CASSQDESDYTEAFF
TGCGCCAGCAGCCAAGATGAGTCGGACTACACTGAAGCTTTCTTT
>.|TRBV24-1|once|TRBJ2-3
CATSDPRSTDTQYF
TGTGCCACCAGTGATCCTAGAAGCACAGATACGCAGTATTTT
>.|TRBV4-1|once|TRBJ1-1
CASSQPTTGALEAFF
TGCGCCAGCAGCCAGCCCACCACAGGAGCCCTTGAAGCTTTCTTT
>.|TRBV5-3|once|TRBJ1-5
CARSGEQSNQPQHF
TGTGCCAGAAGCGGTGAACAGAGCAATCAGCCCCAGCATTTT
>TRBD1|TRBV15|.|TRBJ1-5
CATSRDRGLDQPQHF
TGTGCCACCAGCAGAGACAGGGGGCTTGATCAGCCCCAGCATTTT
>TRBD1|TRBV18|.|TRBJ1-2
CASSPLPAGGNNYGYTF
TGTGCCAGCTCACCACTACCGGCAGGGGGCAATAACTATGGCTACACCTTC
>.|TRBV5-4|.|TRBJ2-2
CASRPGLPGTSGELFF
TGTGCCAGCAGACCGGGATTACCGGGAACGTCCGGGGAGCTGTTTTTT
>.|TRBV5-1|once|TRBJ2-3
CASSWGSGGTDTQYF
TGCGCCAGCAGCTGGGGGTCGGGGGGCACAGATACGCAGTATTTT
>TRBD1|TRBV5-5|.|TRBJ2-5
CASSPDRRTLYQETQYF
TGTGCCAGCAGCCCGGACAGGAGGACATTGTACCAAGAGACCCAGTACTTC
>.|TRBV12-3/TRBV12-4|.|TRBJ1-1
CASSLAGGTEAFF
TGTGCCAGCAGTTTAGCAGGGGGCACTGAAGCTTTCTTT
>.|TRBV5-1|.|TRBJ1-1
CASSFPGETEAFF
TGCGCCAGCAGCTTCCCCGGGGAAACTGAAGCTTTCTTT
>.|TRBV7-9|.|TRBJ2-7
CASSFSETYEQYF
TGTGCCAGCAGCTTCTCTGAGACCTACGAGCAGTACTTC
>.|TRBV19|.|TRBJ1-5
CASSRAGPGQPQHF
TGTGCCAGTAGTAGAGCAGGGCCCGGTCAGCCCCAGCATTTT
>TRBD1|TRBV9|.|TRBJ1-3
CASSDRGDRAGNTIYF
TGTGCCAGCAGCGACCGGGGGGACAGGGCTGGAAACACCATATATTTT
>TRBD1|TRBV5-1|.|TRBJ2-7
CASSPGQGSYEQYF
TGCGCCAGCAGCCCGGGACAGGGATCCTACGAGCAGTACTTC
>.|TRBV6-5|.|TRBJ2-7
CASGLNLYEQYF
TGTGCCAGCGGGCTAAATCTATACGAGCAGTACTTC
>TRBD1|TRBV6-1|.|TRBJ1-3
CASSEQGAPPGNTIYF
TGTGCCAGCAGTGAACAGGGGGCGCCCCCTGGAAACACCATATATTTT
>.|TRBV2|.|TRBJ1-2
CASSMNSGYTF
TGTGCCAGCAGCATGAACAGTGGCTACACCTTC
>TRBD1|TRBV4-2|.|TRBJ1-1
CASSSPDREQNAFF
TGTGCCAGCAGCTCGCCGGACAGGGAGCAGAATGCTTTCTTT
>.|TRBV5-1|.|TRBJ2-3
CASGHYGTSTDTQYF
TGCGCCAGCGGCCATTATGGGACTAGCACAGATACGCAGTATTTT
>.|TRBV6-1|.|TRBJ1-1
CASSEMVGHTEAFF
TGTGCCAGCAGTGAAATGGTGGGGCACACTGAAGCTTTCTTT
>TRBD1|TRBV5-6|once|TRBJ1-4
CASSTRWGRGLANEKLFF
TGTGCCAGCAGTACCCGGTGGGGTAGGGGGCTGGCTAATGAAAAACTGTTTTTT
>TRBD2|TRBV7-2|.|TRBJ2-5
CASSLGAGVETQYF
TGTGCCAGCAGCTTAGGAGCGGGGGTAGAGACCCAGTACTTC
>.|TRBV29-1|.|TRBJ1-1
CSVWRMNTEAFF
TGCAGCGTTTGGAGGATGAACACTGAAGCTTTCTTT
>TRBD1|TRBV29-1|once|TRBJ1-2
CSVEGQGGSYGYTF
TGCAGCGTTGAAGGACAGGGGGGTTCATATGGCTACACCTTC
>.|TRBV6-5|.|TRBJ2-7
CASSRADSYEQYF
TGTGCCAGCTCGAGGGCGGACTCCTACGAGCAGTACTTC
>.|TRBV5-1|.|TRBJ1-1
CASSFWALVSAFF
TGCGCCAGCAGCTTCTGGGCCTTGGTCTCAGCTTTCTTT
>.|TRBV29-1|.|TRBJ2-7
CSCRNSYEQYF
TGCTCATGTAGAAATTCCTACGAGCAGTACTTC
>.|TRBV21-1|.|TRBJ1-6
CASSKAGVEVNNSPLHF
TGTGCCAGCAGCAAAGCGGGAGTGGAGGTTAATAATTCACCCCTCCACTTT
>.|TRBV28|.|TRBJ1-4
CASSPERGQEKLFF
TGTGCCAGCAGCCCGGAACGAGGACAAGAAAAACTGTTTTTT
>.|TRBV6-1|large|TRBJ2-7
CASSEASGFTSYEQYF
TGTGCCAGCAGTGAAGCCTCGGGATTCACCTCCTACGAGCAGTACTTC
>TRBD2|TRBV9|.|TRBJ2-5
CASSSPFRGGETQYF
TGTGCCAGCAGCTCCCCTTTTAGGGGAGGGGAGACCCAGTACTTC
>.|TRBV19|.|TRBJ1-6
CASSMGRGGGSPLHF
TGTGCCAGTAGTATGGGGAGGGGAGGAGGTTCACCCCTCCACTTT
>.|TRBV11-2|once|TRBJ1-5
CASSLGGGQPQHF
TGTGCCAGCAGCTTAGGGGGGGGTCAGCCCCAGCATTTT
>.|TRBV6-5|.|TRBJ2-7
CASSYSAVPYPEQYF
TGTGCCAGCAGTTACTCGGCGGTCCCCTATCCCGAGCAGTACTTC
>.|TRBV10-3|.|TRBJ2-3
CAISESVAGTDTQYF
TGTGCCATCAGTGAGTCGGTAGCAGGCACAGATACGCAGTATTTT
>.|TRBV6-1|.|TRBJ1-2
CASSEGRVDYGYTF
TGTGCCAGCAGTGAAGGTCGGGTGGACTATGGCTACACCTTC
>.|TRBV7-9|.|TRBJ1-5
CASSLGSGDGEYSNQPQHF
TGTGCCAGCAGCTTAGGGTCAGGGGATGGGGAGTATAGCAATCAGCCCCAGCATTTT
>.|TRBV6-2/TRBV6-3|.|TRBJ2-5
CASSLVGQGGETQYF
TGTGCCAGCAGTTTAGTTGGGCAGGGAGGAGAGACCCAGTACTTC
>TRBD1|TRBV11-2|.|TRBJ1-1
CASSLATGSMNTEAFF
TGTGCCAGCAGCTTAGCGACAGGGTCCATGAACACTGAAGCTTTCTTT